This section outlines one T cell receptor (beta chain) sequence together with its context. The target antigen is unknown. This specimen belongs to a study of OX40 agonist ivuxolimab in advanced cancers. Background on the study: Previous treatment with anti-PD-1, anti-PD-L1 or anti-CTLA-4 therapy was allowed; less than 45% had received some. General observations from the study: Individuals who were partial responders at 0.1-3.0 mg/kg had clonal expansion that ranked among the lowest.

Here immunoSEQ multiplex PCR was the method, and the copy in TCRdb shows in-frame clones only, minus some. The sample contains tens of thousands of clones, 70% to 90% of which appear only once. Germline CDR1 and CDR2: LNHNV and YYDKDF (reference sequence). The ends were cut back, 9 bases at V and 0 bases at J, with 14 bases in the middle. The CDR3 contains 15 residues. V and J are TRBV15 and TRBJ1-4, with D tentatively TRBD1 (6 bases). The sequencing here drew on CD4+ or CD8+ T cells sorted from blood, taken in a trial of the OX40 agonist ivuxolimab. This TCR came from an adult with an advanced solid tumor such as melanoma, head and neck, liver or kidney cancer. Written as DNA, the CDR3 is TGTGCCACGGCTCGGGACAAAACAACTAATGAAAAACTGTTTTTT. This encodes CATARDKTTNEKLFF.